One T cell receptor beta chain is described in this entry. Its antigen remains unknown. Only in-frame clones appear in the TCRdb table, and some are missing; sequencing was by immunoSEQ multiplex PCR. The repertoire includes 160,000 or so clones, approximately 84% of them detected once, and about 9.4% sits in the top ten. These data are taken from a study of cytomegalovirus exposure and HLA in healthy donors. Study overall: It was reported in a later analysis that the same platform had been used for the roughly 130 validation repertoires as for the 550 to 700 first-cohort repertoires.

Study results and limitations: Both high specificity and high sensitivity reportedly marked the classifier's diagnosis of cytomegalovirus status.

Germline CDR1 and CDR2: MNHNY and SVGAGI (reference sequence). The CDR3 runs to 15 residues. Unmatched junction bases numbered 7, after V lost 10 bases and J lost 4 bases. The sample comprised PBMCs. The chain employs TRBV6-6 and TRBJ2-5; 15 bases are a match to TRBD2. This sequence was found in a man aged 25-40 years in good health and CMV-seropositive. The chain's CDR3 is CATGTSGGLRETQYF. CDR3 bases: TGTGCCACCGGGACTAGCGGGGGGCTTAGAGAGACCCAGTACTTC.